This T cell receptor beta chain was captured by sequencing in a study of blood T cell repertoires in COVID-19. Study-wide background: The United States, Italy and Spain were the sources of the acute and convalescent COVID-19 samples. Nucleic acid was either cDNA or gDNA, and it came from T cells, B-cell-depleted T cells, or PBMCs.

This CDR3 spans 12 amino acids. The germline CDR1 and CDR2 sequences are MNHEY and SVGAGI. Trimming removed 5 bases from V and 7 bases from J, with 9 bases in between. In this sample, this clone turned up a few times. Data came from immunoSEQ multiplex PCR; TCRdb stores just in-frame clones and leaves some out. The sample has about 210,000 clones; over 75% are singletons. This sequence joins TRBV6-5 and TRBJ1-5; the D gene is possibly TRBD1 (6 bases). Sequencing was carried out using peripheral blood. This TCR was recovered from a woman aged 40 to 49 with acute or convalescent COVID-19. CDR3 region: CASSTGLQPQHF. CDR3 DNA: TGTGCCAGCAGTACAGGGTTACAGCCCCAGCATTTT.